This T cell receptor beta chain was identified during a study of T cell responses to AZD1222 COVID-19 vaccine. V dropped 4 bases and J dropped 3; count of bases not matched to a gene: 16. This CDR3 spans 21 amino acids. Germline V gives CDR1 MGHRA, CDR2 YSYEKL. Here immunoSEQ multiplex PCR was the method, and the copy in TCRdb shows in-frame clones only, minus some. Of more than 95,000 clones in the sample, approximately 90% were seen once. The chain couples TRBV4-1 to TRBJ2-2; 14 bases agree with TRBD2. Sequenced material: peripheral blood, taken 28 days after the second AZD1222 dose. This receptor was identified in an adult who received the AZD1222 COVID-19 vaccine. CDR3 region: CASSPPSLGTSGSRYTGELFF. The DNA for the CDR3 is TGCGCCAGCAGCCCGCCCAGCCTCGGGACTAGCGGGAGTCGGTACACCGGGGAGCTGTTTTTT.